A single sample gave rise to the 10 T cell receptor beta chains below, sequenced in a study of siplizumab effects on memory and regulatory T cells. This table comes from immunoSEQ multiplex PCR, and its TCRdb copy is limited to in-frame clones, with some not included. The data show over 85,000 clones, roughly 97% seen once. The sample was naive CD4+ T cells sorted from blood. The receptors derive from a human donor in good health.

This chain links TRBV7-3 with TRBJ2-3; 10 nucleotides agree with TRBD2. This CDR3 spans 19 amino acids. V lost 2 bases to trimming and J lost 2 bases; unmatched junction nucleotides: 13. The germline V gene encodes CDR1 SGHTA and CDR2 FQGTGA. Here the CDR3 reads CASSLGSGGLLGPTDTQYF. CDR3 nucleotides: TGTGCCAGCAGCTTAGGTAGCGGGGGGCTTCTGGGGCCCACAGATACGCAGTATTTT.

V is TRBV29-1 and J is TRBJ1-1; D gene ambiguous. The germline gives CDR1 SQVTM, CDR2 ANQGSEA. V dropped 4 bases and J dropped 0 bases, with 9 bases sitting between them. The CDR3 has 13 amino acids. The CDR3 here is CSVGARMNTEAFF. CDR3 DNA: TGCAGCGTTGGGGCACGCATGAACACTGAAGCTTTCTTT. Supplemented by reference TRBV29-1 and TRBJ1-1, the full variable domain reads SAVISQKPSRDICQRGTSLTIQCQVDSQVTMMFWYRQQPGQSLTLIATANQGSEATYESGFVIDKFPISRPNLTFSTLTVSNMSPEDSSIYLCSVGARMNTEAFFGQGTRLTVV.

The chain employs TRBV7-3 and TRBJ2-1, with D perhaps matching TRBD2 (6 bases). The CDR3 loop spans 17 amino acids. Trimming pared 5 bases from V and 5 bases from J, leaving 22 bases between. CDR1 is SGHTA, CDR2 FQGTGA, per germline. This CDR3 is CASSKNGGWANHNEQFF. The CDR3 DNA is TGTGCCAGCAGCAAAAACGGAGGGTGGGCGAACCACAATGAGCAGTTCTTC.

CDR3 sequence reads: CASSRQGSPNTIYF. The CDR3 region has the DNA TGTGCCAGCAGCCGACAGGGTAGTCCAAACACCATATATTTT. V and J are TRBV7-9 and TRBJ1-3; the match to TRBD1 covers 7 bases. Germline trimming cut 5 bases from V and 6 bases from J; bases unmatched to any gene: 7. Germline lookup yields CDR1 SEHNR and CDR2 FQNEAQ (reference sequence). This CDR3 contains 14 residues.

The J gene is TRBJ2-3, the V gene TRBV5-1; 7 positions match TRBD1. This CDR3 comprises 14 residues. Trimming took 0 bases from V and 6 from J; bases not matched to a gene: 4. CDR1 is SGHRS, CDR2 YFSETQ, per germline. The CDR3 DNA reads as TGCGCCAGCAGCTTGGGACAGGGATGGGATACGCAGTATTTT. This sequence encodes CASSLGQGWDTQYF.

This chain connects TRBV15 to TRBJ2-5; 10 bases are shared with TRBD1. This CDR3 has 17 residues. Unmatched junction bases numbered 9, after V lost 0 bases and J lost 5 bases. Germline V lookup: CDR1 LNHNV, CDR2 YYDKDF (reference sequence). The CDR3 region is CATSRDRRQGARETQYF. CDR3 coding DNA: TGTGCCACCAGCAGAGACCGCCGACAGGGGGCGAGGGAGACCCAGTACTTC.

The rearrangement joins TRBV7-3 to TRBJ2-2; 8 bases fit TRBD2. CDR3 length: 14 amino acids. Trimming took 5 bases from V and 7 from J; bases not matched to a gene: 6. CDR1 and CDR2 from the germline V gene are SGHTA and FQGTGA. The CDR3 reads CASSTNGRGGELFF. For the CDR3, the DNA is TGTGCCAGCAGCACTAACGGGAGGGGCGGGGAGCTGTTTTTT.

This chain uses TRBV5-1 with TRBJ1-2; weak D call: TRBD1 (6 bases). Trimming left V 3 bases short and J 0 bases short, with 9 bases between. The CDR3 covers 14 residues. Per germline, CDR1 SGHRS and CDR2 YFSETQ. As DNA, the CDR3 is TGCGCCAGCAGCTCGACAGGAGCTAACTATGGCTACACCTTC. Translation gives CASSSTGANYGYTF.

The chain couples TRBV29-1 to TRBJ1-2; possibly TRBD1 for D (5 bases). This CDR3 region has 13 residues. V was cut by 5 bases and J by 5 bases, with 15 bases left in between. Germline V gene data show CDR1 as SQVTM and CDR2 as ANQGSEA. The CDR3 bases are TGCAGCGTTAAAAGGGTACAGGCATATGGCTACACCTTC. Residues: CSVKRVQAYGYTF.

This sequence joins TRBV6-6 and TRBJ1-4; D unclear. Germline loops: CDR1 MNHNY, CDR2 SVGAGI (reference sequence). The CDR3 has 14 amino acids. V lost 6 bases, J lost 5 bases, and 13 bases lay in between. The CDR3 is CASSPTGSNEKLFF. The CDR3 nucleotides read TGTGCCAGCAGCCCGACTGGCTCCAATGAAAAACTGTTTTTT.